This TCR beta chain is from a study of blood T cell repertoires in COVID-19. Across the study: Researchers got acute and convalescent COVID-19 samples from the United States, Italy and Spain.

This CDR3 is 13 amino acids long. Germline V lookup: CDR1 SGHNT, CDR2 YENEEA. Trimming stripped 6 bases from V and 3 bases from J, with 11 bases between. Authors' data handling: Amplification with reference gene primers provided the estimates of nucleated cell counts. Method: immunoSEQ multiplex PCR; TCRdb's copy keeps in-frame clones and lacks some. V, J and clone size were drawn from that table, and D and trimming were deduced from the DNA. The sample holds under 200,000 clones; about 88% are singletons and the top ten take roughly 1.6%. This clone was seen more than once but under ten times. Sequenced material: peripheral blood. The sequence was obtained from a man younger than 35 with active or convalescent COVID-19. The chain recombines TRBV11-3 with TRBJ1-1, with TRBD1 as a possible D gene (6 bases). The CDR3 loop reads CASSSRGDTEAFF. DNA of the CDR3: TGTGCCAGCAGTTCCAGGGGTGACACTGAAGCTTTCTTT.